Each of the 30 T cell receptor beta chains below was sequenced from the same sample in a study of post-analysis software for immune sequencing data. The study, taken as a whole, reports: Five or six TRBV segments were more frequent in patients than controls; TRBV5-6, TRBV5-1 and TRBV20-1 belonged to this group.

Antigens of these TCRs are unknown. cDNA libraries for TCR beta contained unique molecular identifiers. TCRdb recomputed calls from the PCR reads with MiXCR, one row per CDR3 protein. Here the sample spans some 800,000 distinct CDR3 sequences, just over 45% being singletons. Sequencing input: blood. The receptors derive from a girl aged 10 to 17 with multiple sclerosis.

In its sample, this clonotype was seen once. The chain links TRBV6-5 to TRBJ2-5, with TRBD1 matching 11 bases. In germline, CDR1 is MNHEY, CDR2 SVGAGI. The CDR3 loop spans 15 amino acids. The junction had 10 bases not matched to a gene; V was cut back by 7 bases and J by 6 bases. CDR3 residues: CASNRWDRGNKTQYF. DNA for the CDR3: TGTGCCAGCAACCGCTGGGACAGGGGGAATAAGACCCAGTACTTC.

The CDR3 nucleotides are TGTGCCAGCACTTACGGGGCGGGAGCTTTCTTT. This gives the protein CASTYGAGAFF. This chain links TRBV12-3 or TRBV12-4 with TRBJ1-1; possibly TRBD1 for D (5 bases). The V and J ends lost 7 bases and 10 bases respectively, with 13 bases between them. CDR3 length equals 11 residues.

The chain is built from TRBV9 and TRBJ1-1, with D maybe TRBD1 (5 bases). The CDR3 has 17 residues. Germline CDR1 reads SGDLS; CDR2 reads YYNGEE. V lost 0 bases and J lost 1, with 16 bases in between. CDR3 nucleotide sequence: TGTGCCAGCAGCGTAGGAGGGGATGGACCTAGGAACACTGAAGCTTTCTTT. It yields the protein CASSVGGDGPRNTEAFF.

In its sample, this clonotype was seen once. This chain connects TRBV15 to TRBJ2-7, with D tentatively TRBD1 or TRBD2 (5 bases each). V lost 5 bases and J lost 1, with 12 bases in between. Per the germline V gene, CDR1 is LNHNV and CDR2 is YYDKDF (reference sequence). The CDR3 extends over 14 amino acids. The CDR3 is CATSFGTVSYEQYF. CDR3 DNA: TGTGCCACCAGCTTCGGGACGGTTTCCTACGAGCAGTACTTC.

This clonotype appeared a few times. The rearrangement uses TRBV4-1 and TRBJ2-3; 8 positions match TRBD1. The CDR3 is 16 amino acids. From germline, CDR1 is MGHRA and CDR2 YSYEKL. Germline trimming cut 3 bases from V and 3 bases from J; bases unmatched to any gene: 8. CDR3 region: CASSHPPDRGTDTQYF. CDR3 nucleotides: TGCGCCAGCAGCCACCCCCCTGACAGGGGAACAGATACGCAGTATTTT.

The chain couples TRBV10-2 to TRBJ2-5, with 9 bases matching TRBD2. Germline V gives CDR1 WSHSY, CDR2 SAAADI. The CDR3 contains 17 residues. With 2 bases clipped from V and 3 bases from J, the junction kept 10 bases outside the gene matches. CDR3 sequence: CASSEKVAGGPEETQYF. CDR3 sequence (DNA): TGCGCCAGCAGTGAGAAGGTGGCGGGAGGGCCAGAAGAGACCCAGTACTTC.

V is TRBV3-1 and J is TRBJ2-3; D gene unclear. Germline V CDR1 and CDR2: LGHDT, YNNKEL (reference sequence). Trimming took off 1 base at V and 6 bases at J, with 23 bases between the two ends. The CDR3 is made up of 18 amino acids. CDR3 sequence reads: CASSQGFDWMTVDDTQYF. CDR3 in DNA: TGTGCCAGCAGCCAAGGTTTCGACTGGATGACCGTGGACGATACGCAGTATTTT.

In this sample, this clonotype turned up a few times. In DNA form, the CDR3 reads TGTGCCAGCAGCCAAATAGCGGGAGTCCGTTCAGCCGAGCAGTTCTTC. It yields the protein CASSQIAGVRSAEQFF. V gene TRBV3-1 combines with J gene TRBJ2-1; 9 nucleotides match TRBD2. Germline CDR1 and CDR2: LGHDT and YNNKEL (reference sequence). There are 16 residues in the CDR3. The ends lost 2 bases at V and 10 bases at J; junction bases unmatched: 12.

The V call is TRBV20-1, the J call TRBJ2-3; TRBD1 aligns across 7 bases. V gave up 2 bases and J gave up 0 bases; unmatched junction bases: 5. Germline assignment: CDR1 DFQATT and CDR2 SNEGSKA (reference sequence). This CDR3 is 15 amino acids long. The DNA for the CDR3 is TGCAGTGCTAGACCCGGACAGGCGAGCACAGATACGCAGTATTTT. Its protein product is CSARPGQASTDTQYF.

V usage is TRBV15 and J usage is TRBJ2-1; possible D gene TRBD2, 6 bases. The CDR3 spans 15 residues. CDR1 is LNHNV, CDR2 YYDKDF, per germline (reference sequence). Trimming took 2 bases from V and 4 from J, leaving 12 bases between them. This CDR3 reads CATSRTGTGYNEQFF. Written as DNA, the CDR3 is TGTGCCACCAGCAGAACCGGGACTGGATACAATGAGCAGTTCTTC.

This sequence joins TRBV3-1 and TRBJ2-1; D is tentatively TRBD1 or TRBD2 (5 bases each). The germline V and J ends were trimmed by 0 bases and 3 bases, with 9 bases remaining between them. CDR3 length: 15 residues. In germline, CDR1 is LGHDT, CDR2 YNNKEL (reference sequence). CDR3 region: CASSQDRGDYNEQFF. The CDR3 coding sequence is TGTGCCAGCAGCCAAGATAGGGGAGACTACAATGAGCAGTTCTTC.

This clonotype was recorded a few times. This chain connects TRBV20-1 to TRBJ2-3; TRBD1 matches 8 bases. Germline CDR1 reads DFQATT; CDR2 reads SNEGSKA (reference sequence). The CDR3 is 14 amino acids. The CDR3 reads CSASWTGSVDTQYF. Written as DNA, the CDR3 is TGCAGCGCTTCATGGACAGGGAGTGTAGATACGCAGTATTTT.

This clonotype was detected a few times. The chain joins TRBV6-2 or TRBV6-3 to TRBJ2-1; 8 bases map to TRBD2. CDR1 is MNHEY and CDR2 is SVGEGT in the germline V gene. The CDR3 runs to 14 residues. The J segment lost 6 bases and the V segment lost 7 bases, leaving 8 bases of the junction unmatched. CDR3 protein: CASMPAGDRNEQFF. Here the CDR3 DNA reads TGTGCCAGCATGCCAGCGGGAGACCGCAATGAGCAGTTCTTC.

This clonotype has just a few counts. The chain uses TRBV28 and TRBJ2-1, with D possibly being TRBD1 (5 bases). With 8 bases removed from V and 4 bases from J, the gap between germline ends came to 9 bases. The CDR3 is 12 residues long. Germline lookup yields CDR1 MDHEN and CDR2 SYDVKM. For the CDR3, the DNA is TGTGCCAGCGGTAGGACATACAATGAGCAGTTCTTC. It encodes CASGRTYNEQFF.

This clonotype came up a few times. The chain has TRBV27 and TRBJ2-1; 8 bases are shared with TRBD1. V dropped 5 bases and J dropped 10; count of bases not matched to a gene: 7. Germline values: CDR1 MNHEY, CDR2 SMNVEV (reference sequence). The CDR3 length is 13 residues. The CDR3 coding sequence is TGTGCCAGCAGTCCCGCGGGACAGGCCGAGCAGTTCTTC. Its translation is CASSPAGQAEQFF.

This chain joins TRBV5-1 and TRBJ2-6; D is uncertain. V gave up 3 bases and J gave up 2 bases, with 9 bases separating them. Germline V lookup: CDR1 SGHRS, CDR2 YFSETQ. This CDR3 region has 15 residues. CDR3 loop: CASSSKPAGANVLTF. DNA of the CDR3: TGCGCCAGCAGCTCAAAACCCGCTGGGGCCAACGTCCTGACTTTC.

CDR3 nucleotides: TGCAGTGCTAATCGGCACCTGGGGGAGACCCAGTACTTC. The encoded protein is CSANRHLGETQYF. The rearrangement links TRBV20-1 to TRBJ2-5; D gene uncertain. V was pared by 4 bases and J by 5 bases, with 14 bases between. CDR3 length: 13 amino acids. From germline, CDR1 is DFQATT and CDR2 SNEGSKA (reference sequence).

There are a few counts of this clonotype. The chain couples TRBV4-2 to TRBJ2-3; D gene uncertain. Germline-derived CDR1 and CDR2 are LGHNA and YNFKEQ. The CDR3 contains 15 residues. V gave up 1 base and J gave up 4 bases, with 12 bases separating them. The CDR3 protein is CASSQVAWGPDTQYF. As DNA, the CDR3 is TGTGCCAGCAGCCAAGTCGCGTGGGGTCCAGATACGCAGTATTTT.

This chain links TRBV5-5 with TRBJ2-1; 7 positions match TRBD2. Germline CDR1 SGHKS, CDR2 YYEKEE (reference sequence). The ends lost 7 bases at V and 7 bases at J; junction bases unmatched: 20. The CDR3 covers 17 residues. The CDR3 coding sequence is TGTGCCAGCCGGCGTCCTTTTGGGGGGGACGGGGGGAATGAGCAGTTCTTC. It translates to CASRRPFGGDGGNEQFF.

J is TRBJ2-5 and V is TRBV7-9; 11 nucleotides align to TRBD2. Germline CDR1 reads SEHNR; CDR2 reads FQNEAQ (reference sequence). J lost 2 bases, V lost 3 bases, and 8 bases had no gene match. The CDR3 runs 17 residues. CDR3: CASSFAPGLAVQETQYF. The DNA for the CDR3 is TGTGCCAGCAGCTTTGCCCCGGGACTAGCGGTTCAAGAGACCCAGTACTTC.

V and J are TRBV12-3 or TRBV12-4 and TRBJ1-5; D gene unclear. Trimming removed 5 bases from V and 6 bases from J, with 14 bases in between. The CDR3 contains 14 residues. This chain's CDR3 is CASSVAGEAQPQHF. DNA of the CDR3: TGTGCCAGCAGTGTGGCAGGAGAGGCTCAGCCCCAGCATTTT.

In its sample, this clonotype was seen a few times. This chain joins TRBV20-1 and TRBJ2-6; no reliable D call. This CDR3 contains 21 residues. V was clipped by 0 bases and J by 6 bases, with 30 bases between them. Germline lookup yields CDR1 DFQATT and CDR2 SNEGSKA (reference sequence). The CDR3 spells CSARDSRRGSLSSGEANVLTF. In nucleotides, the CDR3 is TGCAGTGCTAGAGATAGTAGGAGAGGTAGCCTATCCTCTGGGGAGGCCAACGTCCTGACTTTC.

The chain has TRBV9 and TRBJ2-1; D not certain. In germline, CDR1 is SGDLS, CDR2 YYNGEE. V lost 0 bases, J lost 7 bases, and 8 bases lay in between. The CDR3 is 13 amino acids. The CDR3 bases are TGTGCCAGCAGCGTAGGGGTCAGGAATGAGCAGTTCTTC. Residues: CASSVGVRNEQFF.

There are a few counts of this clonotype. The chain employs TRBV6-5 and TRBJ2-3; 8 nucleotides agree with TRBD2. The CDR3 contains 14 residues. Losses at the gene ends were 5 bases for V and 1 base for J; bases not matched to a gene: 2. Looked up from germline, CDR1 is MNHEY and CDR2 is SVGAGI. CDR3 nucleotides: TGTGCCAGCAGTAGACTAGCGCGCACAGATACGCAGTATTTT. It specifies CASSRLARTDTQYF.

As DNA, the CDR3 is TGTGCCACCAGCAGAGATATCGCAGGGCCGGCCAAAAACATTCAGTACTTC. Translation gives CATSRDIAGPAKNIQYF. V and J are TRBV15 and TRBJ2-4; D might be TRBD1 (5 bases). V lost 0 bases and J lost 1, with 13 bases in between. The CDR3 length is 17 residues. Germline CDR1 and CDR2: LNHNV and YYDKDF (reference sequence).

The rearrangement joins TRBV4-3 to TRBJ2-7, with 15 bases matching TRBD2. Trimming at V came to 0 bases and at J to 3 bases, leaving 6 bases not matched to a gene. There are 18 residues in the CDR3. CDR1 and CDR2 (germline): LGHNA, YSLEER. CDR3 in amino acids: CASSQDTGLAGGGYEQYF. The CDR3 region has the DNA TGCGCCAGCAGCCAAGATACGGGACTAGCGGGAGGAGGCTACGAGCAGTACTTC.

This clonotype occurred a few times. V gene TRBV7-6 combines with J gene TRBJ2-1, with TRBD1 matching 9 bases. The junction had 11 bases not matched to a gene; V was cut back by 4 bases and J by 7 bases. In germline, CDR1 is SGHVS, CDR2 FNYEAQ. The CDR3 sequence is 16 residues long. The CDR3 coding sequence is TGTGCCAGCAGCTCTACCCCACAGGGGGCTCATAATGAGCAGTTCTTC. Translation gives CASSSTPQGAHNEQFF.

DNA for the CDR3: TGTGCCAGCAGCCTATTCTTCGCAGGGGCACGGAACACTGAAGCTTTCTTT. It codes for CASSLFFAGARNTEAFF. This chain connects TRBV7-9 to TRBJ1-1; a weak D match, TRBD1 (6 bases). Trimming stripped 5 bases from V and 1 base from J, with 20 bases between. The CDR3 extends over 17 amino acids. Germline CDR1 and CDR2: SEHNR and FQNEAQ (reference sequence).

The sample holds a few counts of this clonotype. The gene calls are TRBV9 and TRBJ2-5; D is possibly TRBD2 (6 bases). The CDR3 has 15 amino acids. Germline lookup yields CDR1 SGDLS and CDR2 YYNGEE. The ends were cut back, 0 bases at V and 4 bases at J, with 13 bases in the middle. This chain's CDR3 is CASSVGTTNTETQYF. The CDR3 region has the DNA TGTGCCAGCAGCGTAGGGACTACAAATACAGAGACCCAGTACTTC.

The chain recombines TRBV5-1 with TRBJ2-7; D unresolved. Deletions cut 0 bases from V and 2 bases from J, with 9 bases between. Germline V lookup: CDR1 SGHRS, CDR2 YFSETQ. The CDR3 is made up of 14 amino acids. CDR3 protein: CASSLGSQTYEQYF. The CDR3 region has the DNA TGCGCCAGCAGCTTGGGCAGCCAAACCTACGAGCAGTACTTC. The full variable domain, in which reference TRBV5-1 and TRBJ2-7 provide the parts outside the CDR3, is KAGVTQTPRYLIKTRGQQVTLSCSPISGHRSVSWYQQTPGQGLQFLFEYFSETQRNKGNFPGRFSGRQFSNSRSEMNVSTLELGDSALYLCASSLGSQTYEQYFGPGTRLTVT.